Shown below are 30 T cell receptor beta chains from a single sample sequenced in a study of early T cells in non-severe SARS-CoV-2 infection. TCRdb re-called the 5' RACE reads through MiXCR, storing one row per CDR3 protein. The profile covers roughly 58,000 distinct CDR3 sequences, with 6.2% appearing a single time and 3% to 4.5% taken by the ten largest. The sequenced material came from whole blood. The receptors here all came from an adult who was a healthcare worker with PCR-confirmed SARS-CoV-2 infection or an uninfected control (not recorded which).

This clonotype came up many times. The J gene is TRBJ1-1, the V gene TRBV11-2; TRBD1 matches at 9 bases. The V gene end was trimmed by 5 bases and the J gene end by 5 bases; junction bases not matched to a gene: 6. Germline V CDR1 and CDR2: SGHAT, FQNNGV. This CDR3 has 14 residues. The DNA of the CDR3 is TGTGCCAGCAGCCCCAACAGGGGGCAGACTGAAGCTTTCTTT. Translated, it gives CASSPNRGQTEAFF.

This clonotype was counted many times. V is TRBV11-3 and J is TRBJ2-7; no clear D. Trimming stripped 3 bases from V and 8 bases from J, with 14 bases between. The CDR3 extends over 13 amino acids. Germline assignment: CDR1 SGHNT and CDR2 YENEEA. The CDR3 nucleotides read TGTGCCAGCAGCTTCCGAGGCCCGGATAAGCAGTACTTC. Its protein is CASSFRGPDKQYF.

This clonotype was found a few times. The V gene is TRBV7-9, the J gene TRBJ1-1; no clear D gene. The V end was cut by 4 bases, the J end by 4 bases, with 13 bases between. This CDR3 is built from 14 residues. Germline values: CDR1 SEHNR, CDR2 FQNEAQ (reference sequence). CDR3 loop: CASSYGPWGTEAFF. The CDR3, as DNA: TGTGCCAGCAGCTACGGACCCTGGGGCACTGAAGCTTTCTTT.

V is TRBV7-2 and J is TRBJ2-2; tentative D call: TRBD2 (6 bases). CDR1 and CDR2 from the germline V gene are SGHTA and FQGNSA. V shed 1 base and J shed 5 bases, with 14 bases lying between them. This CDR3 is built from 16 residues. This CDR3 is CASSLGGGPGTGELFF. In nucleotides, the CDR3 is TGTGCCAGCAGCTTAGGGGGAGGCCCGGGGACCGGGGAGCTGTTTTTT.

The chain joins TRBV7-9 to TRBJ2-3, with 7 nucleotides matching TRBD1. The CDR3 is 14 residues long. Germline V lookup: CDR1 SEHNR, CDR2 FQNEAQ (reference sequence). Trimming took 8 bases from V and 3 from J; bases not matched to a gene: 8. CDR3 sequence reads: CASGRQGGTDTQYF. The CDR3 bases are TGTGCCAGCGGGAGACAGGGTGGGACAGATACGCAGTATTTT. Combining the CDR3 with reference TRBV7-9 and TRBJ2-3 gives the whole variable domain DTGVSQNPRHKITKRGQNVTFRCDPISEHNRLYWYRQTLGQGPEFLTYFQNEAQLEKSRLLSDRFSAERPKGSFSTLEIQRTEQGDSAMYLCASGRQGGTDTQYFGPGTRLTVL.

This clonotype was detected only a few times. V and J are TRBV10-1 and TRBJ2-1; the match to TRBD2 covers 8 bases. Germline lookup yields CDR1 WNHNN and CDR2 SYGVQD (reference sequence). V dropped 2 bases and J dropped 6; count of bases not matched to a gene: 6. The CDR3 length is 15 residues. The CDR3 loop is CASSEGLAVFNEQFF. DNA for the CDR3: TGCGCCAGCAGTGAGGGACTAGCCGTATTCAATGAGCAGTTCTTC.

This clonotype was detected many times. The chain recombines TRBV29-1 with TRBJ2-2, with D possibly TRBD1 on 6 matching bases. Per germline, CDR1 SQVTM and CDR2 ANQGSEA. The germline V and J ends were trimmed by 4 bases and 8 bases, with 14 bases remaining between them. The CDR3 covers 13 residues. CDR3 loop: CSVGTDPTGELFF. The CDR3 nucleotides read TGCAGCGTTGGGACAGACCCCACGGGGGAGCTGTTTTTT.

This clonotype was observed at least ten times. At one boundary the junction diverges from the germline segment, which might be a read error. The chain uses TRBV6-2 or TRBV6-3 and TRBJ2-7; possible D gene TRBD1, 5 bases. CDR3 length: 13 amino acids. Germline V gives CDR1 MNHEY, CDR2 SVGEGT. The CDR3 sequence: CASSPQGASYGDF. In DNA, the CDR3 is TGTGCCAGCAGCCCCCAGGGCGCGTCCTATGGGGACTTC.

This clonotype has only a few counts. The chain uses TRBV30 and TRBJ2-7; TRBD2 agrees at 11 bases. V shed 5 bases, J shed 2 bases, and the junction held 8 bases outside the gene matches. CDR3 length: 15 amino acids. The germline gives CDR1 GTSNPN, CDR2 SVGIG (reference sequence). The CDR3 reads CAWLPRLAGTYEQYF. The CDR3, as DNA: TGTGCCTGGCTACCCCGACTAGCGGGGACCTACGAGCAGTACTTC.

The chain links TRBV20-1 to TRBJ2-1; D is perhaps TRBD1 (6 bases). CDR3 length: 13 amino acids. CDR1 is DFQATT, CDR2 SNEGSKA, per germline (reference sequence). Trimming removed 0 bases at V and 8 bases at J, with 11 bases between. CDR3 in DNA: TGCAGTGCTAGAGATCCCAGGACAGATGAGCAGTTCTTC. This gives the protein CSARDPRTDEQFF.

There are many counts of this clonotype. Its ends do not fully match the called genes, so a read error is possible. J is TRBJ1-2 and V is TRBV7-7; 8 nucleotides agree with TRBD1. The germline CDR1 and CDR2 sequences are SSHAT and FNYEAQ (reference sequence). The CDR3 loop spans 14 amino acids. The CDR3 DNA is TGTGCTAGCAGCTTAGCAGGGACAGGCTGGGGCTACACCTTC. Translated, it gives CASSLAGTGWGYTF.

A few counts support this clonotype. Mismatch with germline at one junction end may stem from a read error. This chain links TRBV7-7 with TRBJ2-1, with 10 bases that match TRBD2. Germline V lookup: CDR1 SSHAT, CDR2 FNYEAQ (reference sequence). CDR3 size: 15 residues. The CDR3: CASSRLAGSYNEQFF. CDR3 in DNA: TGTGCTAGCAGCCGACTAGCGGGTTCCTACAATGAGCAGTTCTTC.

This clonotype was detected only a few times. This chain uses TRBV27 with TRBJ2-7; weak D call: TRBD1 (6 bases). V was pared by 7 bases and J by 1 base, with 17 bases between. The CDR3 runs 15 residues. In germline, CDR1 is MNHEY, CDR2 SMNVEV (reference sequence). The CDR3 region has the DNA TGTGCCAGCACCGACTCCTCCGACAGGTCCTACGAGCAGTACTTC. The encoded protein is CASTDSSDRSYEQYF.

This clonotype was detected a few times. The genes are TRBV14 and TRBJ2-2; D call uncertain. The V gene lost 1 base and the J gene lost 7 bases, with 7 bases spanning the gap. The CDR3 is made up of 13 amino acids. Germline V gene lookup returns CDR1 SGHDN and CDR2 FVKESK. The CDR3 bases are TGTGCCAGCAGCCAAGTTAGAGACGGGGAGCTGTTTTTT. It codes for CASSQVRDGELFF.

CDR3 loop: CASSATGCEKTEAFF. The CDR3 DNA is TGTGCCAGCAGCGCGACAGGGTGTGAAAAAACTGAAGCTTTCTTT. J is TRBJ1-1 and V is TRBV21-1; the D call TRBD1 from the table was never checked on the DNA. TRBV21-1 is a listed pseudogene. The CDR3 length is 15 residues.

This clonotype appeared a few times. This chain joins TRBV6-2 or TRBV6-3 and TRBJ2-1, with 12 nucleotides matching TRBD2. Per germline, CDR1 MNHEY and CDR2 SVGEGT. The junction had 6 bases not matched to a gene; V was cut back by 4 bases and J by 2 bases. This CDR3 spans 17 amino acids. CDR3 nucleotide sequence: TGTGCCAGCAGTTCCGCCGCTAGCGGGGGGGCCTACAATGAGCAGTTCTTC. Residues: CASSSAASGGAYNEQFF.

This clonotype was observed a handful of times. Germline is not matched at one junction end, which may reflect a read error. The chain carries TRBV7-7 and TRBJ1-1; TRBD1 is a possible D gene (5 bases). The germline V gene has CDR1 SSHAT and CDR2 FNYEAQ (reference sequence). The length of the CDR3 is 13 residues. The CDR3 protein is CASSEDRNTEAFF. CDR3 nucleotides: TGTGCTAGCAGCGAAGACAGAAACACTGAAGCTTTCTTT.

This clonotype has ten or more counts. The V call is TRBV12-3 or TRBV12-4, the J call TRBJ1-5, with D unclear. V was trimmed by 3 bases and J by 0 bases, leaving 9 bases between them. The CDR3 length is 15 residues. CDR3 coding DNA: TGTGCCAGCAGTTTGGGAGAATATAGCAATCAGCCCCAGCATTTT. It translates to CASSLGEYSNQPQHF.

This clonotype has at least ten counts. V gene TRBV5-1 combines with J gene TRBJ2-3; a weak D match, TRBD1 (5 bases). The germline CDR1 and CDR2 sequences are SGHRS and YFSETQ. The CDR3 spans 14 residues. The V gene lost 0 bases and the J gene lost 5 bases, with 10 bases spanning the gap. CDR3 nucleotide sequence: TGCGCCAGCAGCTTGGAGGGGCAGAGAGATACGCAGTATTTT. It encodes CASSLEGQRDTQYF. Complete variable domain (other parts from reference TRBV5-1 and TRBJ2-3): KAGVTQTPRYLIKTRGQQVTLSCSPISGHRSVSWYQQTPGQGLQFLFEYFSETQRNKGNFPGRFSGRQFSNSRSEMNVSTLELGDSALYLCASSLEGQRDTQYFGPGTRLTVL.

This clonotype was seen ten or more times. The rearrangement links TRBV6-5 to TRBJ1-3; D unclear. The ends were cut back, 0 bases at V and 0 bases at J, with 9 bases in the middle. The CDR3 sequence is 16 residues long. From germline, CDR1 is MNHEY and CDR2 SVGAGI. Written as DNA, the CDR3 is TGTGCCAGCAGTTACTCGAACGCGGACTCTGGAAACACCATATATTTT. Translation gives CASSYSNADSGNTIYF.

The sample holds many counts of this clonotype. This chain links TRBV5-1 with TRBJ2-7; 8 bases are a match to TRBD1. With V trimmed by 0 bases and J by 7 bases, 3 bases remained unmatched. The CDR3 extends over 13 amino acids. CDR1 and CDR2 (germline): SGHRS, YFSETQ. DNA for the CDR3: TGCGCCAGCAGCTTGGGACAGGGGAATGAGCAGTACTTC. Its protein is CASSLGQGNEQYF.

The rearrangement uses TRBV2 and TRBJ1-1; D ambiguous. The CDR3 is 12 amino acids. Germline V gives CDR1 SNHLY, CDR2 FYNNEI. V was clipped by 6 bases and J by 4 bases, with 9 bases between them. The DNA for the CDR3 is TGTGCCAGCAGCGAATATTCCACTGAAGCTTTCTTT. Residues: CASSEYSTEAFF.

The chain recombines TRBV29-1 with TRBJ1-3, with unresolved D. Germline V gene sequence: CDR1 SQVTM, CDR2 ANQGSEA. V lost 5 bases to trimming and J lost 0 bases, with 8 bases between them. CDR3 size: 13 residues. The CDR3 loop reads CSVSPASGNTIYF. The CDR3 DNA follows: TGCAGCGTTTCTCCCGCCTCTGGAAACACCATATATTTT.

This clonotype came up many times. This chain joins TRBV30 and TRBJ2-6; either TRBD1 or TRBD2 may fit D (6 bases each). Trimming cost V 3 bases and J 1 base, with 10 bases left between them. From germline, CDR1 is GTSNPN and CDR2 SVGIG (reference sequence). The CDR3 sequence is 15 residues long. The CDR3 is CAWSLGGSGANVLTF. Here the CDR3 DNA reads TGTGCCTGGAGCCTAGGGGGGTCTGGGGCCAACGTCCTGACTTTC.

The gene calls are TRBV12-3 or TRBV12-4 and TRBJ2-6; D perhaps matches TRBD1 (6 bases). CDR3 length equals 17 residues. V lost 0 bases and J 4 bases, leaving 13 bases between the germline ends. CDR3 loop: CASSLALTGLGANVLTF. As DNA, the CDR3 is TGTGCCAGCAGTTTAGCGTTGACAGGCCTGGGGGCCAACGTCCTGACTTTC.

This clonotype came up many times. This chain uses TRBV7-3 with TRBJ2-4, with D hard to call. In germline, CDR1 is SGHTA, CDR2 FQGTGA. Trimming shortened V by 2 bases and J by 5 bases, and 13 bases separated the two germline ends. This CDR3 contains 15 residues. The CDR3 spells CASSLASDTQNIQYF. The DNA for the CDR3 is TGTGCCAGCAGCTTAGCGTCCGACACGCAAAACATTCAGTACTTC. The whole variable domain, remainder taken from reference TRBV7-3 and TRBJ2-4, is GAGVSQTPSNKVTEKGKYVELRCDPISGHTALYWYRQSLGQGPEFLIYFQGTGAADDSGLPNDRFFAVRPEGSVSTLKIQRTERGDSAVYLCASSLASDTQNIQYFGAGTRLSVL.

This clonotype has at least ten counts. This sequence joins TRBV4-3 and TRBJ2-7; a possible D gene is TRBD1 (6 bases). CDR3 size: 14 residues. Germline V lookup: CDR1 LGHNA, CDR2 YSLEER. The V end lost 1 base, the J end lost 3 bases, and 10 bases lay between the germline ends. This chain's CDR3 is CASSQGTANYEQYF. CDR3 DNA sequence: TGCGCCAGCAGCCAAGGGACAGCGAACTACGAGCAGTACTTC.

The rearrangement uses TRBV4-2 and TRBJ2-4, with D hard to call. The V and J ends lost 4 bases and 1 base respectively, with 11 bases between them. Germline V gives CDR1 LGHNA, CDR2 YNFKEQ. The CDR3 contains 15 residues. CDR3 bases: TGTGCCAGCAGCCCCACTTTGCTCGCCAAAAACATTCAGTACTTC. Residues: CASSPTLLAKNIQYF.

The sample holds many counts of this clonotype. V gene TRBV5-4 combines with J gene TRBJ1-2, with D hard to call. CDR1 and CDR2 from the germline V gene are SGHNT and YYREEE (reference sequence). The CDR3 consists of 15 residues. V lost 1 base and J lost 2, with 12 bases in between. Here the CDR3 DNA reads TGTGCCAGCAGCTTGTTGGCGGGATCGAACTATGGCTACACCTTC. This sequence encodes CASSLLAGSNYGYTF.

This clonotype has only a few counts. The chain couples TRBV5-1 to TRBJ2-1; D gene uncertain. CDR1 and CDR2 (germline): SGHRS, YFSETQ. The CDR3 is 15 residues long. The germline V and J ends were trimmed by 5 bases and 0 bases, with 12 bases remaining between them. CDR3 protein: CASSPSLSSYNEQFF. CDR3 bases: TGCGCCAGCAGTCCTTCGTTGAGCTCCTACAATGAGCAGTTCTTC.